Included here is one TCR beta chain sequence, with context. Trimming took off 6 bases at V and 0 bases at J, with 12 bases between the two ends. The CDR3 consists of 14 residues. Germline CDR1 MNHEY, CDR2 SMNVEV (reference sequence). This sample was taken from a study of shared T cell receptors in the human thymus. Assay used: immunoSEQ multiplex PCR; TCRdb lists only in-frame clones, some missing. Among under 850,000 clones listed, 70% to 90% were seen once. These data were also reused for a study on human thymus T cells. According to that study: Healthy Finnish infants undergoing corrective surgery for congenital heart defects were the donors. Thymus tissue for the work was resected from patients undergoing corrective heart surgery. Repertoires from thymus and blood appeared to show biased V and J gene usage. Thymic repertoires from unrelated individuals overlapped highly, related research reported.

Sequencing input: thymocytes. This TCR came from a boy younger than two with a congenital heart defect. The chain recombines TRBV27 with TRBJ2-7, with D perhaps matching TRBD1 (5 bases). CDR3 sequence: CASSQGSASYEQYF. The CDR3 coding sequence is TGTGCCAGCAGCCAGGGATCGGCCTCCTACGAGCAGTACTTC.